This T cell receptor (beta chain) was recorded in a study of glioma-infiltrating T cells after dendritic cell vaccination. The wider study: Glioblastoma patients came from Phase I and II dendritic cell vaccination trials.

A word on this clone: The antigen is undetermined.

Findings of the study overall: Only a small number of patients had complete blood and tumor samples.

V dropped 2 bases and J dropped 7 bases, with 14 bases sitting between them. This CDR3 has 14 amino acids. Germline CDR1 is LNHDA and CDR2 is SQIVND (reference sequence). Method: immunoSEQ multiplex PCR; TCRdb's copy keeps in-frame clones and lacks some. The top ten hold 6.5% to 10% of the sample, which has fewer than 85,000 clones, 81% seen once. The sample consisted of blood, taken before dendritic cell vaccination. This TCR derives from a human donor with glioblastoma. The chain links TRBV19 to TRBJ1-2, with D perhaps matching TRBD1 (6 bases). The CDR3, as DNA: TGTGCCAGTAGTATAACAGGGCTGGATGGTGGCTACACCTTC. Its translation: CASSITGLDGGYTF.